This T cell receptor beta chain appears in the sequencing data of a study of graft-versus-host responses after intestinal transplantation. Study as a whole: Transplants given to recipients were multivisceral, liver-intestinal, or isolated intestinal. Induction with anti-thymocyte globulin, then tacrolimus and steroids for roughly 3 years, was given to all recipients.

This table comes from immunoSEQ multiplex PCR, and its TCRdb copy is limited to in-frame clones, with some not included. Among about 97,000 clones listed, approximately 92% were seen once. CDR3 length: 13 amino acids. The germline V gene has CDR1 MNHEY and CDR2 SMNVEV (reference sequence). Unmatched junction bases numbered 8, after V lost 5 bases and J lost 8 bases. The chain employs TRBV27 and TRBJ1-2; 7 nucleotides line up with TRBD1. The sequencing used PBMCs, collected 450 to 480 days after intestinal transplant. The TCR comes from a human patient who received an intestinal transplant, so some T cells may come from the graft donor. The CDR3 DNA follows: TGTGCCAGCAGTATCTACCAGGGGGGAGGCTACACCTTC. This sequence encodes CASSIYQGGGYTF.